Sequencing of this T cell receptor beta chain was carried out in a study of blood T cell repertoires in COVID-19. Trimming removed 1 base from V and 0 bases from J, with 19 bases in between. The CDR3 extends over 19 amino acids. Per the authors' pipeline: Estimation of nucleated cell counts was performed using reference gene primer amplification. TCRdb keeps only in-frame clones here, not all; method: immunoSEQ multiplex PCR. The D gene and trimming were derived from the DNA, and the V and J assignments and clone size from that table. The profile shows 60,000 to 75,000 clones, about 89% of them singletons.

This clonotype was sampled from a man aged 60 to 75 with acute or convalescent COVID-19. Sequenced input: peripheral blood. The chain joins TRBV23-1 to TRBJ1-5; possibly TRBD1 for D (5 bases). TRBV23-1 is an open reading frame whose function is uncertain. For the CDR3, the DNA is TGCGCCAGCAGTCAATTAGGGGCTGATGGGTACTATAGCAATCAGCCCCAGCATTTT. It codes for CASSQLGADGYYSNQPQHF.